These T cell receptor beta chains were read from a single sample in a study of T cell repertoires in cytomegalovirus infection. In TCRdb, the reads were re-called with MiXCR into one record per CDR3 protein. The sample yields 400,000 to 600,000 distinct CDR3 sequences, roughly 46% seen once. No antigen has been identified for these receptors. The sequencing used cultured PBMCs, collected from culture after CMV antigen stimulation. The receptors originated from a human donor in good health (CMV status not recorded). Some clones in this sample may be carry-over from other donors' samples. Each CDR3 is given without its conserved first and last residue. Fields, in order: clone size, V gene, CDR3 protein. For some rows the clone size is stated as once, few or many, or as a class when expanded; others skip it.

many | TRBV7-2 | ASSSARDTQY
. | TRBV2 | ASSEGVISYEQY
once | TRBV7-2 | ASSLVPAGSRDTQY
many | TRBV7-2 | ASSSGQGTEQY
few | TRBV6-6 | ASTLGGRAEGTDTQY
. | TRBV20-1 | SARDRLAGVVDTQY
few | TRBV7-2 | ASSPGQGVYEQY
. | TRBV7-2 | ASSQGSGYPYGYT
. | TRBV7-9 | ASSSEGGGEKLF
few | TRBV7-6 | ASSSLASHEQY
few | TRBV7-2 | ASSPGQGAMYEQY
. | TRBV7-9 | ASSSLRNTGELF
few | TRBV24-1 | ATSPRDRDHEQY
. | TRBV28 | ASERGADEKLF
few | TRBV20-1 | SAGPWTSREDEQF
few | TRBV6-1 | ASEGSSYNSPLH
. | TRBV19 | ASSITGDGYT
. | TRBV25-1 | ASSDAGLEKLF
few | TRBV7-6 | ASSLTGGVNEQF
. | TRBV19 | ASSIGAGRASTGELF
few | TRBV19 | ASSITGFSNYGYT
few | TRBV20-1 | SAPNGASGSYEQY
many | TRBV7-2 | ASSPGGAYNEQF
few | TRBV6-4 | ASSESSTSGRQPEKDIQY
. | TRBV24-1 | ATSDPGDNEQF
. | TRBV7-6 | ASSWTAGAQETQY
few | TRBV7-2 | ASSLARTGNEKLF
. | TRBV7-9 | ASSSGILENEQF
. | TRBV20-1 | SARDQGNEKLF
few | TRBV28 | ASSLYGQGSGNTIY
. | TRBV12-3/TRBV12-4 | ASRKLGGSYEQY
. | TRBV11-2 | ASSQLAASDTQY
few | TRBV6-5 | ASSSGSYSPLH
. | TRBV27 | ASGTKRSGNTGELF
. | TRBV6-2/TRBV6-3 | ASSLPHSGSPYEQY
. | TRBV5-1 | ASSPRTRNYEQY
. | TRBV7-2 | ASRIGLYTDTQY
few | TRBV7-2 | ASSSPGQGAGLAF
once | TRBV2 | ASSGSQRGSEAF
. | TRBV2 | ASGMRQLPSYNSSLH
few | TRBV7-2 | ASSLPDSSAKSEIYNEQF
. | TRBV12-3/TRBV12-4 | ASSLIFGDTQY
. | TRBV11-2 | ASSLVGSDIPPEY
. | TRBV5-4 | ASRKRGNTEAF
. | TRBV12-3/TRBV12-4 | ASSFGQYLSYT
few | TRBV6-1 | ASSGGQANTEAF
. | TRBV12-5 | ASGQTREGAYNEQF